This TCR beta chain derives from a study of T cells in Graves' hyperthyroidism and ophthalmopathy. Study at large: Prior to any treatment, at the point of initial diagnosis, peripheral blood was collected.

Ten or more counts support this clonotype. It was less than 13 ml of fresh peripheral blood that supplied the PBMCs. Amplification of TCR beta CDR3 regions used RNA as the template. The study used the HTBI primer set for a first-round RT-PCR of the TCR CDR3. TCRdb used MiXCR to reprocess the multiplex PCR reads, holding one entry per CDR3 protein. Of 400,000 to 550,000 distinct CDR3 sequences in the sample, 14% were seen once. V lost 4 bases and J 7 bases, leaving 23 bases between the germline ends. The CDR3 is 16 residues long. Germline assignment: CDR1 SGHRS and CDR2 YFSETQ. The chain couples TRBV5-1 to TRBJ1-2; D call uncertain. What was sequenced was blood. The TCR sequence derives from a young woman with Graves' hyperthyroidism. The CDR3 DNA reads as TGCGCCAGCAGCCCCACCCTGCAGGTATTTCGCGGTGGCTACACCTTC. It yields the protein CASSPTLQVFRGGYTF.